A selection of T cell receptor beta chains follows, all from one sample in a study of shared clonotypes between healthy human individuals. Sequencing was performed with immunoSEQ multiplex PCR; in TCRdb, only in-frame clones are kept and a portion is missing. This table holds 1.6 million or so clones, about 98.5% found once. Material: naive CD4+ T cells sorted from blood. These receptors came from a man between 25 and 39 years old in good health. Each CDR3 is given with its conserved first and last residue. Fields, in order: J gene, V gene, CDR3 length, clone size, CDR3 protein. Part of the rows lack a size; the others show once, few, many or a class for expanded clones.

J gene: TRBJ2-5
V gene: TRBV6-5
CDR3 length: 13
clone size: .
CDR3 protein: CASSTGGVETQYF

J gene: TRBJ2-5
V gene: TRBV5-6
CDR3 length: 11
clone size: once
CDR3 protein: CASSWLETQYF

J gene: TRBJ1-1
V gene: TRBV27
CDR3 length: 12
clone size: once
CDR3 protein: CASSFGNTEAFF

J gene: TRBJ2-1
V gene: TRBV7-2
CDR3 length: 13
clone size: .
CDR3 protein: CASASGRNNEQFF

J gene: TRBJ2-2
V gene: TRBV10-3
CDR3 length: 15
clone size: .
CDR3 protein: CAISGTAPWTGELFF

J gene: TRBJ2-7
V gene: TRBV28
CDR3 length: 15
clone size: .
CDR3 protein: CASSKGGGLSYEQYF

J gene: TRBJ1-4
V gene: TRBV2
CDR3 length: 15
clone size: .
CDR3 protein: CASSRDRGLGEKLFF

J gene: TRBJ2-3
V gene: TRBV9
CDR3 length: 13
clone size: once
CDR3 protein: CASSVEERDTQYF

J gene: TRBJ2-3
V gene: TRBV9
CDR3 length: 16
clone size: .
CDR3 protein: CASSGGAGTHLDTQYF

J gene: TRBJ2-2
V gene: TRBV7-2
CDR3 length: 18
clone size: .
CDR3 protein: CASSLGLAGLANTGELFF

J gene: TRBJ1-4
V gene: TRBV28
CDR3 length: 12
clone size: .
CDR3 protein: CATLGLNEKLFF

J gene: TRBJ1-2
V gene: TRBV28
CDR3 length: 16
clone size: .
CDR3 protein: CASSLSVQTALGGYTF

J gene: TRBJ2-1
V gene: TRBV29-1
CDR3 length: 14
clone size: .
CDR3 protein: CSVRAGGLYNEQFF

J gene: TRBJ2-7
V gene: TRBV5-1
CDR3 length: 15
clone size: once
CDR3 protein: CASSHPGQGAREQYF

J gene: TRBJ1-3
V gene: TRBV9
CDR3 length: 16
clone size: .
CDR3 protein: CASSATGANSGNTIYF

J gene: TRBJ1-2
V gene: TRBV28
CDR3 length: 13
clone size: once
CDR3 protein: CASSSSSQYGYTF

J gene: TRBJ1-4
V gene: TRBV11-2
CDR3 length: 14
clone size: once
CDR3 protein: CASSFEGGNEKLFF

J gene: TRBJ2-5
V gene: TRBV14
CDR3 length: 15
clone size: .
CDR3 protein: CASRQGRDNQETQYF

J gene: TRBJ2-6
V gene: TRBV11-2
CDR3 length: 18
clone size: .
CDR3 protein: CASSRRWQGEGGANVLTF

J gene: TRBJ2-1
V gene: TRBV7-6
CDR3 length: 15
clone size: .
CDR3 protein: CASSGGASGRRGQFF

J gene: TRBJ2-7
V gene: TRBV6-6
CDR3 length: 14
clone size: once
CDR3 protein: CASMSGGQSYEQYF

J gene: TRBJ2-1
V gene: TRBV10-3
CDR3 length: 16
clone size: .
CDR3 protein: CAISPWASGSHNEQFF

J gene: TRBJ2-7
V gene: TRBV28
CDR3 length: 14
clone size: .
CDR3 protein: CASKGQGIIYEQYF

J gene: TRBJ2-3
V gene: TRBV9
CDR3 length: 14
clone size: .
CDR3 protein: CASSPGLAGGTQYF

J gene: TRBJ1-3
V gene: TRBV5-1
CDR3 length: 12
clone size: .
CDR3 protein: CASSSEGNTIYF

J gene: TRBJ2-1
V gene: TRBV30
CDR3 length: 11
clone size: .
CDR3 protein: CAWSVGLERFF

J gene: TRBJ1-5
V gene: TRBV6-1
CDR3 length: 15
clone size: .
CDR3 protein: CASTLAGGPNQPQHF

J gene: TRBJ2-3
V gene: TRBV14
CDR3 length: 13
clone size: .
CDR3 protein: CASSGKTLGGQYF

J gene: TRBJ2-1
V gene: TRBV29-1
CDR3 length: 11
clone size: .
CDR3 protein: CSVAGGGEQFF

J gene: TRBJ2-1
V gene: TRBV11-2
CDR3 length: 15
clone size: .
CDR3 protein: CASSLVASSYNEQFF

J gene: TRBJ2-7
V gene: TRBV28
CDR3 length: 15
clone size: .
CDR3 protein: CASSTHEAWGYEQYF

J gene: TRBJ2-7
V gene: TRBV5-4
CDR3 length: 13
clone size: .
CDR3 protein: CASSIGRDYEQYF

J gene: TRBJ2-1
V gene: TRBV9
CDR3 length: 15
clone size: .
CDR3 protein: CASSAPGQGYLQQFF

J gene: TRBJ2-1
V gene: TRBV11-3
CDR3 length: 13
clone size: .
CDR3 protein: CASSLVFRGEQFF

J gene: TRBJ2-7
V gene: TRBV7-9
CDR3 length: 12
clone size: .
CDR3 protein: CASSLGGGRAVF

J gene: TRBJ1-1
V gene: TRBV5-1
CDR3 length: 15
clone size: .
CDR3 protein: CASTQRTSPGTEAFF

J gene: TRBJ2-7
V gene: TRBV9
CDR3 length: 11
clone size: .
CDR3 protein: CASSAGDEQYF

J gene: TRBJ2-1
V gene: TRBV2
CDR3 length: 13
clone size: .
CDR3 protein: CASSIFDRVEQFF

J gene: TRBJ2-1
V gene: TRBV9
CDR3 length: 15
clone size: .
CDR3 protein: CASSVYSGGYNEQFF

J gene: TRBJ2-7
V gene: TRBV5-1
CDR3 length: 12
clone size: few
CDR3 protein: CASRGESYEQYF

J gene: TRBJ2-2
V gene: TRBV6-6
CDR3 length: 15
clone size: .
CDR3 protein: CASSYTFKSGGELFF

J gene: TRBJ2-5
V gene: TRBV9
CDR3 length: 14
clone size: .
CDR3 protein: CASSATSGKETQYF

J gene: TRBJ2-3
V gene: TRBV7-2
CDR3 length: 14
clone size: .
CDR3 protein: CASSLGQGPDTQYF

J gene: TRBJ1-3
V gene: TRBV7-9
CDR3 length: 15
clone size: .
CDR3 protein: CASSFTAISGNTIYF

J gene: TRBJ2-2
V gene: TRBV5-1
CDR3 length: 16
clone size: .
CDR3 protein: CASRIKEGANTGELFF

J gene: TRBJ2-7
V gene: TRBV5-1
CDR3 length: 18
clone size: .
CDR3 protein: CASSPETRLAGVSYEQYF

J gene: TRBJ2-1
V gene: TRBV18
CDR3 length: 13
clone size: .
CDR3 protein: CASSGRSDNEQFF

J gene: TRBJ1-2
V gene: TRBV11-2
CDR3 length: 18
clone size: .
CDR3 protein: CASSTLNRGAGINYGYTF

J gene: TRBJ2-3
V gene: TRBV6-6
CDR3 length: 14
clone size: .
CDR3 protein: CASSLRTSPDTQYF

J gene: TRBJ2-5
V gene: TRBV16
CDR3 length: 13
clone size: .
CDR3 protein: CASSQPGVQTQYF

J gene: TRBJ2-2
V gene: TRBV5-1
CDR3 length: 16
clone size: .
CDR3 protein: CASSPRTGASTGELFF

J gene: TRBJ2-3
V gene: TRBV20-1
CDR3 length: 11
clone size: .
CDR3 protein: CSATGADTQYF

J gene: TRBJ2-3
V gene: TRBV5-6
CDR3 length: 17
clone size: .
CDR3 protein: CASSPSPGTSLNYTQYF

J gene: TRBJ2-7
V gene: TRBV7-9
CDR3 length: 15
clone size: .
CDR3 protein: CASSLTGQGSDEQYF